One and the same sample provided the 32 T cell receptor beta chains below, sequenced in a study of cytomegalovirus exposure and HLA in healthy donors (TCRdb year 2017). Preparation of the library involved the immunoSEQ multiplex PCR assay. The multiplex PCR relied on a mix of 60 forward primers for TCR Vbeta segments and 13 reverse primers for TCR Jbeta segments. TCRdb stores this immuneACCESS table with in-frame sequences only. Part of the clones is absent; in the studies checked, under half of the shortfall reflects unresolved V genes, and no reason is known for the rest. The sample includes 64,000 or so clones, with approximately 83% observed a single time. Roughly 10% of the sample is held by the ten biggest clonotypes. Sequencing input: PBMCs. All receptors derive from a female donor in good health and CMV-seronegative.

The chain carries TRBV2 and TRBJ2-2; D might be TRBD2 (6 bases). Germline CDR1 reads SNHLY; CDR2 reads FYNNEI. This CDR3 contains 16 residues. Deletions cut 4 bases from V and 1 base from J, with 13 bases between. CDR3 nucleotide sequence: TGTGCCAGCAGTGTGGGCCCGCGGGGGAACACCGGGGAGCTGTTTTTT. It specifies CASSVGPRGNTGELFF.

The chain has TRBV2 and TRBJ1-5; possibly TRBD1 for D (5 bases). The V and J ends lost 5 bases and 0 bases respectively, with 8 bases between them. Germline CDR1 and CDR2: SNHLY and FYNNEI. There are 14 residues in the CDR3. CDR3 bases: TGTGCCAGCAGTAAGGACAATAGCAATCAGCCCCAGCATTTT. It codes for CASSKDNSNQPQHF.

The chain's CDR3 is CASSTRASLNYNEQFF. CDR3 coding DNA: TGTGCCAGCAGTACCCGGGCTAGCCTTAACTACAATGAGCAGTTCTTC. The V gene is TRBV28, the J gene TRBJ2-1; D perhaps matches TRBD2 (5 bases). Deletions cut 5 bases from V and 3 bases from J, with 17 bases between. CDR1 and CDR2 (germline): MDHEN, SYDVKM. The CDR3 is made up of 16 amino acids.

V is TRBV7-2 and J is TRBJ2-5; D uncertain. The J call may be faulty, since TRBJ2-7 better matches the DNA end. From germline, CDR1 is SGHTA and CDR2 FQGNSA. The CDR3 is 14 residues long. The CDR3 reads CASSLGPSSYEQYF. CDR3 coding DNA: TGTGCCAGCAGCTTAGGCCCTAGCTCCTACGAGCAGTACTTC.

This chain connects TRBV27 to TRBJ1-1, with no clear D. The length of the CDR3 is 14 residues. Germline V gives CDR1 MNHEY, CDR2 SMNVEV (reference sequence). Trimming shortened V by 4 bases and J by 2 bases, and 11 bases separated the two germline ends. This chain's CDR3 is CASSSIGINTEAFF. The CDR3 region has the DNA TGTGCCAGCAGTTCCATCGGGATTAACACTGAAGCTTTCTTT.

The chain joins TRBV7-2 to TRBJ2-3; D is ambiguous. This CDR3 comprises 13 residues. Germline V lookup: CDR1 SGHTA, CDR2 FQGNSA. Trimming took off 2 bases at V and 8 bases at J, with 11 bases between the two ends. The CDR3 is CASSLQWAGTQYF. The CDR3 DNA sequence: TGTGCCAGCAGCTTACAGTGGGCCGGTACGCAGTATTTT. Full variable domain (rest looked up from reference TRBV7-2 and TRBJ2-3): GAGVSQSPSNKVTEKGKDVELRCDPISGHTALYWYRQSLGQGLEFLIYFQGNSAPDKSGLPSDRFSAERTGGSVSTLTIQRTQQEDSAVYLCASSLQWAGTQYFGPGTRLTVL.

This sequence joins TRBV23-1 and TRBJ2-7, with D perhaps matching TRBD2 (6 bases). TRBV23-1 qualifies as an ORF whose function is uncertain. V lost 4 bases and J lost 5, with 15 bases in between. The CDR3 length is 14 residues. The CDR3 region has the DNA TGCGCCAGCAGTCTACTAGAAGGAGGGGACGAGCAGTACTTC. It is translated as CASSLLEGGDEQYF.

V gene TRBV5-5 combines with J gene TRBJ2-7; D is unclear. The CDR3 is 13 residues long. V was trimmed by 2 bases and J by 6 bases, leaving 12 bases between them. Germline V gene sequence: CDR1 SGHKS, CDR2 YYEKEE (reference sequence). DNA of the CDR3: TGTGCCAGCAGCTTCGATTCGGGTCCCGAGCAGTACTTC. Translated, it gives CASSFDSGPEQYF.

The CDR3 loop is CASSLSHNTNYGYTF. CDR3 DNA: TGTGCCAGCAGTTTATCTCACAACACTAACTATGGCTACACCTTC. This chain connects TRBV28 to TRBJ1-2, with D uncertain. This CDR3 spans 15 amino acids. V lost 1 base and J lost 0, with 9 bases in between. CDR1 MDHEN and CDR2 SYDVKM come from the germline V gene.

Comment on this clone: Its ends do not fully match the called genes, so a read error is possible. The rearrangement joins TRBV2 to TRBJ2-3, with a tentative D call TRBD1 (7 bases). In germline, CDR1 is SNHLY, CDR2 FYNNEI. This CDR3 comprises 15 residues. The CDR3, as DNA: TGTGCCAGCGGTTCCGGGACCGCGGGGACAGTTACGCAGTATTTT. As protein: CASGSGTAGTVTQYF.

On this clone: The junction departs from germline at one end; a sequencing error may be responsible. J is TRBJ2-1 and V is TRBV14, with 12 bases fitting TRBD2. The CDR3 extends over 17 amino acids. The V gene's germline CDR1 is SGHDN and CDR2 FVKESK. CDR3 sequence reads: CASSQALTSGRLDEQFF. The CDR3 region has the DNA TGTGCCAGCAGTCAAGCCCTTACTAGCGGGAGGCTGGATGAGCAGTTCTTC.

The rearrangement links TRBV6-1 to TRBJ1-1; D not certain. V gave up 4 bases and J gave up 2 bases, with 8 bases separating them. The CDR3 sequence is 13 residues long. From germline, CDR1 is MNHNS and CDR2 SASEGT. CDR3 loop: CASSVGINTEAFF. As DNA, the CDR3 is TGTGCCAGCAGTGTGGGCATCAACACTGAAGCTTTCTTT.

The V and J genes are TRBV7-9 and TRBJ1-1; no definite D call. The CDR3 covers 15 residues. V dropped 5 bases and J dropped 1 base, with 14 bases sitting between them. The germline CDR1 and CDR2 sequences are SEHNR and FQNEAQ (reference sequence). CDR3 DNA sequence: TGTGCCAGCAGCCAGCGCCCCGTTGAGAACACTGAAGCTTTCTTT. Its translation: CASSQRPVENTEAFF.

Turning to this clone: Mismatch with germline at one junction end may stem from a read error. Other DNA sequences in the same sample also yield this CDR3. The chain recombines TRBV18 with TRBJ2-7; 8 nucleotides align to TRBD2. Germline CDR1 is KGHSH and CDR2 is LQKENI. CDR3 length: 12 residues. As DNA, the CDR3 is TGTGCCAGCTCGCCACGGGAGGGCGAGCAGTACTTC. As protein: CASSPREGEQYF.

The chain couples TRBV5-1 to TRBJ2-7; D is perhaps TRBD1 (5 bases). The CDR3 extends over 16 amino acids. The V gene lost 4 bases and the J gene lost 2 bases, with 19 bases spanning the gap. The germline CDR1 and CDR2 sequences are SGHRS and YFSETQ. Here the CDR3 DNA reads TGCGCCAGCAGCCTACAGGAGCCACTCTCACCCTACGAGCAGTACTTC. It specifies CASSLQEPLSPYEQYF.

The genes are TRBV7-2 and TRBJ1-5, with D maybe TRBD1 (6 bases). CDR1 is SGHTA, CDR2 FQGNSA, per germline. The CDR3 sequence is 13 residues long. With 5 bases removed from V and 8 bases from J, the gap between germline ends came to 13 bases. CDR3 in amino acids: CASSLDYREPQHF. The CDR3 DNA reads as TGTGCCAGCAGCCTCGACTACAGGGAGCCCCAGCATTTT.

V and J are TRBV27 and TRBJ1-1; TRBD1 is a possible D gene (6 bases). V lost 2 bases and J lost 11, with 12 bases in between. CDR3 length equals 12 residues. CDR1 and CDR2 from the germline V gene are MNHEY and SMNVEV (reference sequence). CDR3 DNA: TGTGCCAGCAGTTTACCACAGGGATTGGCTTTCTTT. Residues: CASSLPQGLAFF.

The chain uses TRBV28 and TRBJ2-7; D gene unclear. The germline V gene encodes CDR1 MDHEN and CDR2 SYDVKM. V was pared by 1 base and J by 4 bases, with 14 bases between. The CDR3 is 15 amino acids. The CDR3 DNA reads as TGTGCCAGCAGTTTATACAGTAACCCGTCTTACGAGCAGTACTTC. As protein: CASSLYSNPSYEQYF.

The table lists this clone with a count of one. The V call is TRBV4-1, the J call TRBJ2-5; D is possibly TRBD1 (5 bases). The CDR3 is made up of 14 amino acids. CDR1 MGHRA and CDR2 YSYEKL come from the germline V gene. The V and J ends lost 4 bases and 0 bases respectively, with 9 bases between them. The CDR3 is CASSPRQYQETQYF. DNA of the CDR3: TGCGCCAGCAGCCCCCGACAGTACCAAGAGACCCAGTACTTC.

Only a few counts were recorded for this clone. The chain carries TRBV5-4 and TRBJ1-1, with TRBD1 as a possible D gene (6 bases). V lost 4 bases to trimming and J lost 1 base, with 14 bases between them. Germline CDR1 and CDR2: SGHNT and YYREEE (reference sequence). The CDR3 is 15 residues long. CDR3 in DNA: TGTGCCAGCAGCCCCATTGGGGACACGAACACTGAAGCTTTCTTT. Amino acid sequence: CASSPIGDTNTEAFF.

V and J are TRBV5-1 and TRBJ1-5; the match to TRBD1 covers 9 bases. With 4 bases clipped from V and 6 bases from J, the junction kept 11 bases outside the gene matches. The CDR3 totals 16 residues. Germline V CDR1 and CDR2: SGHRS, YFSETQ. The CDR3 coding sequence is TGCGCCAGCAGCCCAACGACAGGGGGGCAATCTCAGCCCCAGCATTTT. It translates to CASSPTTGGQSQPQHF.

V usage is TRBV18 and J usage is TRBJ2-5; 9 nucleotides line up with TRBD2. Germline assignment: CDR1 KGHSH and CDR2 LQKENI. The CDR3 length is 15 residues. The V segment lost 1 base and the J segment 4 bases; nucleotides outside the gene matches: 4. The CDR3: CASSPRVTSGETQYF. The DNA for the CDR3 is TGTGCCAGCTCACCACGGGTGACTAGCGGAGAGACCCAGTACTTC.

This clone appeared a single time. This sequence joins TRBV9 and TRBJ1-1; no reliable D call. Trimming removed 4 bases from V and 1 base from J, with 14 bases in between. The germline V gene has CDR1 SGDLS and CDR2 YYNGEE. The CDR3 sequence is 15 residues long. CDR3 in amino acids: CASSPRARENTEAFF. CDR3 coding DNA: TGTGCCAGCAGCCCCCGAGCGAGGGAGAACACTGAAGCTTTCTTT.

This chain links TRBV19 with TRBJ2-7, with 12 nucleotides matching TRBD2. In germline, CDR1 is LNHDA, CDR2 SQIVND (reference sequence). The length of the CDR3 is 15 residues. V shed 0 bases and J 5 bases; nucleotides not matched to a gene: 2. The CDR3 is CASSIEASGGDEQYF. The CDR3 DNA is TGTGCCAGTAGTATAGAAGCTAGCGGGGGGGACGAGCAGTACTTC.

V usage is TRBV28 and J usage is TRBJ2-5; 9 nucleotides line up with TRBD1. Germline V gene sequence: CDR1 MDHEN, CDR2 SYDVKM. The CDR3 length is 13 residues. V trimming: 10 bases; J trimming: 2 bases; junction bases outside the gene matches: 5. This chain's CDR3 is CATYRGPQETQYF. In nucleotides, the CDR3 is TGTGCCACCTACAGGGGGCCTCAAGAGACCCAGTACTTC. Full variable domain (outside the CDR3, taken from reference TRBV28 and TRBJ2-5): DVKVTQSSRYLVKRTGEKVFLECVQDMDHENMFWYRQDPGLGLRLIYFSYDVKMKEKGDIPEGYSVSREKKERFSLILESASTNQTSMYLCATYRGPQETQYFGPGTRLLVL.

CDR3 sequence: CASLIAGTDTQYF. CDR3 bases: TGTGCCAGTCTAATCGCGGGCACAGATACGCAGTATTTT. V usage is TRBV2 and J usage is TRBJ2-3; D is ambiguous. V lost 9 bases, J lost 1 base, and 11 bases lay in between. The CDR3 is 13 amino acids. Germline lookup yields CDR1 SNHLY and CDR2 FYNNEI.

This clone has more than one count but fewer than ten. The J gene is TRBJ2-7, the V gene TRBV18, with 11 bases matching TRBD1. Trimming removed 4 bases from V and 5 bases from J; junction bases left unmatched: 4. The CDR3 runs 14 residues. Germline CDR1 and CDR2: KGHSH and LQKENI. The CDR3 here is CASSRGQGADEQYF. In DNA, the CDR3 is TGTGCCAGCTCACGTGGACAGGGGGCGGACGAGCAGTACTTC.

The chain combines TRBV27 with TRBJ1-2; D gene unclear. Germline V CDR1 and CDR2: MNHEY, SMNVEV (reference sequence). The CDR3 covers 13 residues. V was cut by 3 bases and J by 11 bases, with 16 bases left in between. CDR3 sequence reads: CASSFKPNLEYTF. CDR3 DNA sequence: TGTGCCAGCAGTTTCAAGCCCAACTTGGAGTACACCTTC.

J is TRBJ2-7 and V is TRBV28; 7 nucleotides agree with TRBD2. Germline V gives CDR1 MDHEN, CDR2 SYDVKM. V lost 8 bases to trimming and J lost 6 bases; unmatched junction nucleotides: 10. The CDR3 has 13 residues. DNA of the CDR3: TGTGCCAGCCACGCCGGGAGGCCCGGCGAGCAGTACTTC. Protein: CASHAGRPGEQYF.

V is TRBV7-3 and J is TRBJ2-1; TRBD2 is a possible D gene (6 bases). V lost 5 bases to trimming and J lost 2 bases, with 13 bases between them. Germline-derived CDR1 and CDR2 are SGHTA and FQGTGA. The CDR3 totals 15 residues. The CDR3 DNA is TGTGCCAGCAGCCCGGGACTGTCAACCTACAATGAGCAGTTCTTC. Translated: CASSPGLSTYNEQFF.

This clone was detected a few times. This chain uses TRBV5-6 with TRBJ1-2; D not certain. The CDR3 length is 14 residues. Germline assignment: CDR1 SGHDT and CDR2 YYEEEE. Trimming removed 4 bases from V and 8 bases from J, with 18 bases in between. CDR3 protein: CASSPRGKRWGYTF. The CDR3, as DNA: TGTGCCAGCAGCCCTCGGGGAAAGAGATGGGGCTACACCTTC.

This clone was seen just once. V is TRBV7-9 and J is TRBJ1-1; 10 nucleotides agree with TRBD1. Germline assignment: CDR1 SEHNR and CDR2 FQNEAQ (reference sequence). The CDR3 runs to 13 residues. The junction had 5 bases not matched to a gene; V was cut back by 6 bases and J by 7 bases. CDR3 residues: CASSDRGLDEAFF. Written as DNA, the CDR3 is TGTGCCAGCAGTGACAGGGGGCTCGATGAAGCTTTCTTT.